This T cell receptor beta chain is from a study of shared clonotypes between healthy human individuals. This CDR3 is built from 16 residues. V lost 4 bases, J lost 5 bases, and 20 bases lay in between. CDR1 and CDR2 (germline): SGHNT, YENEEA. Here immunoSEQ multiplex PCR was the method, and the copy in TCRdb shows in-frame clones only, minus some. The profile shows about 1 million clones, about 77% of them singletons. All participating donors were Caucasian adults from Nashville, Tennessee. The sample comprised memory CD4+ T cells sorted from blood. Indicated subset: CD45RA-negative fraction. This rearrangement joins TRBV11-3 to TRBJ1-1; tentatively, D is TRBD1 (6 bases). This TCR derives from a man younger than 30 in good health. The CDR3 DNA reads TGTGCCAGCAGCTCGAATCCAGGGGAGATGGGGACTGAAGCTTTCTTT. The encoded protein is CASSSNPGEMGTEAFF.